This T cell receptor (beta chain) was found in a study of post-analysis software for immune sequencing data. The study, taken as a whole, reports: Roughly five TRBV segments appeared more often in patients than in controls, and TRBV5-6, TRBV5-1 and TRBV20-1 were among these.

Unique molecular identifiers were present in the TCR beta cDNA libraries. Out of about 0.9 to 10 million T cells, roughly 0.5 million cDNA molecules were generated. TCRdb processed the PCR reads anew with MiXCR; each CDR3 protein has one entry. The repertoire holds some 700,000 distinct CDR3 sequences, approximately 60% seen once, with over 9% in the top ten. Germline V gene sequence: CDR1 SGHVS, CDR2 FNYEAQ. Between the trimmed V and J ends, which lost 1 base and 6 bases, there was a span of 18 bases. This CDR3 has 16 residues. In this sample, this clonotype turned up a few times. As yet, its antigen is unknown.

Specimen: blood. The TCR sequence derives from a girl aged 2-10 years with multiple sclerosis. The chain recombines TRBV7-6 with TRBJ1-2; D possibly corresponds to TRBD1 (6 bases). The CDR3 DNA sequence: TGTGCCAGCAGCTTAGGGTCCAGGGGAGGTTGGCATGGCTACACCTTC. It is translated as CASSLGSRGGWHGYTF. Variable domain in full (rest from reference TRBV7-6 and TRBJ1-2): GAGVSQSPRYKVTKRGQDVALRCDPISGHVSLYWYRQALGQGPEFLTYFNYEAQQDKSGLPNDRFSAERPEGSISTLTIQRTEQRDSAMYRCASSLGSRGGWHGYTFGSGTRLTVV.